This T cell receptor (beta chain) was recovered during a study of radiotherapy plus CTLA-4 blockade in lung cancer. The overall study: Objective responses were seen in more than 15% of patients, disease control in 31%.

Germline V gene lookup returns CDR1 LNHNV and CDR2 YYDKDF (reference sequence). Deletions cut 1 base from V and 4 bases from J, with 16 bases between. The CDR3 consists of 16 residues. The repertoire was sequenced with immunoSEQ multiplex PCR; TCRdb's copy has only in-frame clones and lacks some. The sample has tens of thousands of clones, more than 75% seen once. V gene TRBV15 combines with J gene TRBJ1-1; D possibly corresponds to TRBD1 (5 bases). The specimen comprised peripheral blood, sampled from a patient treated with radiotherapy plus ipilimumab. The sequence derives from a human donor with non-small cell lung cancer that progressed on radiotherapy plus ipilimumab. The CDR3 loop is CATSRAGRGAVTEAFF. CDR3 DNA: TGTGCCACCAGCAGAGCGGGGAGGGGCGCCGTCACTGAAGCTTTCTTT.